The 16 T cell receptor beta chains below all came from one sample that was sequenced in a study of T cells in Graves' hyperthyroidism and ophthalmopathy. Authors of the study amplified TCR beta CDR3 regions from RNA transcripts. TCR CDR3 underwent first-round RT-PCR with the HTBI primer set. Each CDR3 protein gets one entry after TCRdb re-called the multiplex PCR reads with MiXCR. There are 500,000 or so distinct CDR3 sequences in the sample; about 16% occur only once, and 29% lies in the top ten. What was sequenced was blood. Receptor source: a woman under 40 with Graves' ophthalmopathy.

The sample holds many counts of this clonotype. V and J are TRBV3-1 and TRBJ2-3; either TRBD1 or TRBD2 may supply D (5 bases each). CDR1 and CDR2 from the germline V gene are LGHDT and YNNKEL (reference sequence). The CDR3 length is 15 residues. V shed 6 bases and J shed 2 bases, with 15 bases lying between them. CDR3 DNA: TGTGCCAGCAGGTTTTGGGGGAGTCCCACAGATACGCAGTATTTT. Residues: CASRFWGSPTDTQYF.

This clonotype appeared a few times. V usage is TRBV5-1 and J usage is TRBJ1-4; D unclear. The CDR3 consists of 14 residues. With 1 base removed from V and 6 bases from J, the gap between germline ends came to 10 bases. Germline loops: CDR1 SGHRS, CDR2 YFSETQ. The CDR3 nucleotides read TGCGCCAGCAGCTTGACGGGAAGGCATGAAAAACTGTTTTTT. Translating it yields CASSLTGRHEKLFF.

The rearrangement links TRBV28 to TRBJ1-2; no firm D call. Trimming pared 1 base from V and 8 bases from J, leaving 11 bases between. In germline, CDR1 is MDHEN, CDR2 SYDVKM. The CDR3 runs to 13 residues. The CDR3 protein is CASSLFSLGGYTF. CDR3 DNA sequence: TGTGCCAGCAGTTTATTTAGTCTAGGGGGCTACACCTTC.

The chain recombines TRBV29-1 with TRBJ1-1, with D possibly TRBD1 on 6 matching bases. Trimming shortened V by 3 bases and J by 6 bases, and 17 bases separated the two germline ends. The CDR3 has 14 residues. The V gene's germline CDR1 is SQVTM and CDR2 ANQGSEA. CDR3 sequence: CSVDQGLLRAEAFF. Written as DNA, the CDR3 is TGCAGCGTTGATCAGGGGCTTTTGAGGGCTGAAGCTTTCTTT.

The V and J genes are TRBV29-1 and TRBJ2-1; D may correspond to TRBD1 or TRBD2 (9 bases each). V was trimmed by 5 bases and J by 2 bases, leaving 16 bases between them. The CDR3 runs 15 residues. Germline CDR1 and CDR2: SQVTM and ANQGSEA. The CDR3 sequence: CSVTGGGRAYNEQFF. CDR3 bases: TGCAGCGTTACAGGGGGCGGGAGGGCCTACAATGAGCAGTTCTTC.

The V gene is TRBV19, the J gene TRBJ2-1; D uncertain. V lost 1 base and J lost 7, with 8 bases in between. The CDR3 extends over 13 amino acids. Germline loops: CDR1 LNHDA, CDR2 SQIVND (reference sequence). CDR3 protein: CASSIALVNEQFF. The CDR3 DNA sequence: TGTGCCAGTAGTATAGCTCTCGTTAATGAGCAGTTCTTC.

This clonotype came up many times. The CDR3, as DNA: TGCAGTGCTAATGAGCGGGGTAGCACAGATACGCAGTATTTT. Translation gives CSANERGSTDTQYF. This chain links TRBV20-1 with TRBJ2-3; 7 positions agree with TRBD2. CDR1 DFQATT and CDR2 SNEGSKA come from the germline V gene (reference sequence). The V and J ends lost 4 bases and 0 bases, in that order; junction bases with no gene match: 4. This CDR3 is 14 amino acids long.

This clonotype was seen many times. The chain carries TRBV20-1 and TRBJ1-2; 7 positions agree with TRBD1. The CDR3 has 15 amino acids. The junction had 9 bases not matched to a gene; V was cut back by 4 bases and J by 1 base. Germline V gives CDR1 DFQATT, CDR2 SNEGSKA (reference sequence). In DNA, the CDR3 is TGCAGTGCTATGTTCCGGGACAGCCTTAACTATGGCTACACCTTC. It yields the protein CSAMFRDSLNYGYTF.

V usage is TRBV7-9 and J usage is TRBJ2-7; D unclear. The ends were cut back, 3 bases at V and 4 bases at J, with 19 bases in the middle. CDR1 and CDR2 (germline): SEHNR, FQNEAQ (reference sequence). This CDR3 is built from 16 residues. Here the CDR3 reads CASSFTRLAVYYEQYF. CDR3 bases: TGTGCCAGCAGCTTCACCCGACTGGCGGTTTATTACGAGCAGTACTTC.

J is TRBJ2-6 and V is TRBV2; TRBD1 or TRBD2 may be the D gene (6 bases each). CDR3 length: 18 residues. V lost 2 bases to trimming and J lost 3 bases, with 17 bases between them. Germline CDR1 is SNHLY and CDR2 is FYNNEI. The CDR3 protein is CASSENVPGGNGANVLTF. CDR3 bases: TGTGCCAGCAGTGAAAACGTCCCCGGGGGCAATGGGGCCAACGTCCTGACTTTC.

This clonotype was seen at least ten times. The chain recombines TRBV19 with TRBJ2-5, with 9 positions matching TRBD2. CDR1 is LNHDA and CDR2 is SQIVND in the germline V gene (reference sequence). Germline trimming cut 3 bases from V and 5 bases from J; bases unmatched to any gene: 10. The CDR3 has 16 residues. The CDR3 DNA sequence: TGTGCCAGTAGTATTTCCGGCGGGAGGGCCGTGGAGACCCAGTACTTC. Translated: CASSISGGRAVETQYF.

This clonotype has at least ten counts. The chain combines TRBV28 with TRBJ2-2; 9 nucleotides match TRBD1. The CDR3 spans 14 residues. V shed 7 bases and J 7 bases; nucleotides not matched to a gene: 7. Germline V lookup: CDR1 MDHEN, CDR2 SYDVKM. The CDR3 here is CASTRDREVGELFF. In nucleotides, the CDR3 is TGTGCCAGCACCCGGGACAGGGAGGTCGGGGAGCTGTTTTTT.

This clonotype was seen repeatedly, ten times or more. The gene calls are TRBV11-1 and TRBJ2-1; 10 positions agree with TRBD1. The germline gives CDR1 SGHAT, CDR2 FQDESV (reference sequence). J gave up 6 bases and V 4 bases, and 6 bases lay outside the gene matches. CDR3 length: 15 amino acids. The CDR3 loop reads CASSYRQGASNEQFF. The CDR3 region has the DNA TGTGCCAGCAGCTACCGACAGGGGGCGTCCAATGAGCAGTTCTTC.

This clonotype came up many times. This chain connects TRBV7-2 to TRBJ2-7, with TRBD1 matching over 12 bases. V lost 6 bases to trimming and J lost 6 bases; unmatched junction nucleotides: 15. The CDR3 has 17 amino acids. Germline V gives CDR1 SGHTA, CDR2 FQGNSA. The chain's CDR3 is CASSPLLPGQGALEQYF. CDR3 DNA: TGTGCCAGCAGTCCTCTCCTGCCGGGACAGGGGGCCCTCGAGCAGTACTTC.

This rearrangement joins TRBV19 to TRBJ2-1; 7 bases fit TRBD2. This CDR3 is built from 16 residues. The V gene end was trimmed by 6 bases and the J gene end by 6 bases; junction bases not matched to a gene: 14. Germline CDR1 is LNHDA and CDR2 is SQIVND (reference sequence). As DNA, the CDR3 is TGTGCCAGTAGCCTGGGAGGGGCCGTTGGGGGCAATGAGCAGTTCTTC. Translated, it gives CASSLGGAVGGNEQFF.

This clonotype was seen a single time. With a much larger clone just one base away, this may be a read error. The rearrangement uses TRBV28 and TRBJ2-7; D uncertain. Germline V gene data show CDR1 as MDHEN and CDR2 as SYDVKM. The CDR3 is 11 residues long. CDR3 DNA: TGTGTCAGCAGTTTAGTGGAGGAGCAGTACTTC. It specifies CVSSLVEEQYF.